This TCR beta chain was sequenced during a study of beta chain features in type 1 diabetes. Study background: About 98,000,000 sorted cells were examined across all samples.

Study-wide results and caveats: The study found moderately but significantly shorter TCRB CDR3s in all four CD4+ subsets of Type 1 diabetes patients.

Sequenced material consisted of expressed TCRB transcripts (all of the isolated RNA was reverse transcribed). The assay was immunoSEQ multiplex PCR, and TCRdb's table has in-frame clones only and misses some. The sample includes 310,000 or so clones, approximately 9.7% of them seen just once. This clone occurred a few times. Its cognate antigen is unknown. CDR1 is LNHDA, CDR2 SQIVND, per germline (reference sequence). The ends lost 7 bases at V and 8 bases at J; junction bases unmatched: 13. The CDR3 contains 15 residues. V is TRBV19 and J is TRBJ1-2; the match to TRBD1 covers 10 bases. Sequencing was done on a sample of central memory CD4+ T cells from blood. This TCR was recovered from a man between 25 and 39 years old with type 1 diabetes. CDR3 coding DNA: TGTGCCAGTATGCCACGGGTCGGGACAGGGGACGGCTACACCTTC. It codes for CASMPRVGTGDGYTF.